This T cell receptor (beta chain) was profiled in a study of vaccination and CD4 T cells after COVID-19. Study summary: Control cultures were given a CEFX pool, an HIV-1 Nef pool, or no peptide.

CDR1 DFQATT and CDR2 SNEGSKA come from the germline V gene (reference sequence). The CDR3 covers 15 residues. The junction had 3 bases not matched to a gene; V was cut back by 0 bases and J by 1 base. Treatment: approximately nine-day PBMC culture with coronavirus spike peptide pools or control peptides (ViraFEST assay). It was before the COVID-19 pandemic (2011-2018) that the unexposed donor's CD4+ T cells were collected. Sequence data for DNA of cultured CD4+ T cells were generated by the Oncomine TCR Beta short-read assay. TCRdb itself ran the PCR reads through MiXCR, one entry per CDR3 protein. The sample contains roughly 9,900 distinct CDR3 sequences, about 33% of which appear only once. Note on this clonotype: The antigen remains unidentified.

The source is a human donor in good health. The sample comprised CD4+ T cells from blood, cultured in vitro. The rearrangement uses TRBV20-1 and TRBJ2-3, with 8 bases identical to TRBD2. CDR3 sequence reads: CSARDGGAGTDTQYF. The CDR3 DNA reads as TGCAGTGCTAGAGACGGGGGGGCTGGCACAGATACGCAGTATTTT.